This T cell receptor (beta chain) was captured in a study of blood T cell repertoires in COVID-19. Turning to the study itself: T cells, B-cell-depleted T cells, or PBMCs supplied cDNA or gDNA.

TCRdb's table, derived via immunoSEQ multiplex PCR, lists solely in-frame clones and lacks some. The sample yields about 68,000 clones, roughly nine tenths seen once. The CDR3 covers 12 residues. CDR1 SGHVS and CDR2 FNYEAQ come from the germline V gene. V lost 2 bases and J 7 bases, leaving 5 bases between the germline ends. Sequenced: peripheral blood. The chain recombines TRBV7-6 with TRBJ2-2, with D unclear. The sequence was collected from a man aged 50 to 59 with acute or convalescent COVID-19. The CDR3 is CASSLLGGELFF. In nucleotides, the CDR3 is TGTGCCAGCAGCTTACTCGGCGGGGAGCTGTTTTTT.